This TCR beta chain was found in a study of T cell clonality in common variable immunodeficiency. Regarding the study as a whole: Shared TCRbeta clones were fewer between CVID subjects than controls. The cause of increased CVID clonality remains unclear without subpopulation sequencing. Fewer deletions and N-nucleotide insertions were reportedly seen in common variable immunodeficiency TCR beta sequences.

Profiled with immunoSEQ multiplex PCR; TCRdb holds only in-frame clones, not every one. Observed are some 43,000 clones, no singletons, with the top ten taking roughly 2.1%. Comments on this clone: Antigen: not known. From the germline J gene comes the end of the CDR3, since the read stops 3 residues before it.

This CDR3 comprises 15 residues. Germline-derived CDR1 and CDR2 are SGHTA and FQGNSA. The origin of this receptor is a person aged 18 to 70 in good health. The sample was peripheral blood mononuclear cells. The chain is built from TRBV7-2 and TRBJ2-3; 7 bases agree with TRBD2. CDR3 residues: CASSLGGGLEETQYF. CDR3 DNA, as far as it was read: TGTGCCAGCAGCTTAGGGGGGGGACTGGAGGAGACG.